These 20 T cell receptor beta chains originate from one sample sequenced in a study of OX40 agonist ivuxolimab in advanced cancers. Repertoires were generated with immunoSEQ multiplex PCR, while TCRdb's copy carries only in-frame clones and drops some. Of over 80,000 clones in the sample, 70% to 90% were seen once. Sample: CD4+ or CD8+ T cells sorted from blood, taken in a trial of the OX40 agonist ivuxolimab. These receptors were obtained from an adult with an advanced solid tumor such as melanoma, head and neck, liver or kidney cancer.

The genes are TRBV10-3 and TRBJ2-3; TRBD1 matches at 7 bases. V lost 7 bases, J lost 2 bases, and 3 bases stayed unmatched. The CDR3 is 13 residues long. Germline CDR1 and CDR2: ENHRY and SYGVKD. This CDR3 reads CAIMGTATDTQYF. DNA of the CDR3: TGTGCCATCATGGGGACAGCCACAGATACGCAGTATTTT.

The rearrangement links TRBV11-2 to TRBJ2-7, with a possible D match to TRBD2 (5 bases). Germline V gives CDR1 SGHAT, CDR2 FQNNGV. V shed 5 bases and J shed 8 bases, with 22 bases lying between them. This CDR3 spans 15 amino acids. DNA of the CDR3: TGTGCCAGCAGCCCAGGCGGGTCTAGATCATACCAGCAGTACTTC. It specifies CASSPGGSRSYQQYF. The whole variable domain, filled in from reference TRBV11-2 and TRBJ2-7, reads EAGVAQSPRYKIIEKRQSVAFWCNPISGHATLYWYQQILGQGPKLLIQFQNNGVVDDSQLPKDRFSAERLKGVDSTLKIQPAKLEDSAVYLCASSPGGSRSYQQYFGPGTRLTVT.

This clone was detected only a few times. The genes are TRBV6-6 and TRBJ1-2; D gene uncertain. The CDR3 extends over 14 amino acids. V lost 0 bases and J 4 bases, leaving 9 bases between the germline ends. Germline V gene sequence: CDR1 MNHNY, CDR2 SVGAGI (reference sequence). The CDR3 bases are TGTGCCAGCAGTTACTCGGAGGGCTCCTATGGCTACACCTTC. Translating gives CASSYSEGSYGYTF.

This chain links TRBV23-1 with TRBJ2-4; 8 bases are a match to TRBD2. TRBV23-1 is placed among ORFs of uncertain function. This CDR3 region has 17 residues. Trimming at V came to 3 bases and at J to 1 base, leaving 8 bases not matched to a gene. Written as DNA, the CDR3 is TGCGCCAGCAGTCACTCGGTAGCGGGGCTGGCCAAAAACATTCAGTACTTC. It is translated as CASSHSVAGLAKNIQYF.

The rearrangement uses TRBV7-6 and TRBJ2-2; D not certain. Trimming stripped 6 bases from V and 1 base from J, with 15 bases between. CDR1 is SGHVS, CDR2 FNYEAQ, per germline. The CDR3 is 16 amino acids. This CDR3 reads CASSRITAGNTGELFF. The CDR3 DNA reads as TGTGCCAGCAGTCGAATCACCGCCGGGAACACCGGGGAGCTGTTTTTT.

The chain joins TRBV2 to TRBJ2-6; no clear D gene. The CDR3 covers 14 residues. Trimming removed 7 bases from V and 4 bases from J, with 11 bases in between. Germline CDR1 SNHLY, CDR2 FYNNEI. The CDR3: CASMERSGANVLTF. CDR3 in DNA: TGTGCCAGCATGGAGAGATCCGGGGCCAACGTCCTGACTTTC.

The chain carries TRBV7-8 and TRBJ2-7; 10 positions agree with TRBD1. CDR1 SGHVS and CDR2 FQNEAQ come from the germline V gene. Trimming at V came to 3 bases and at J to 4 bases, leaving 9 bases not matched to a gene. The CDR3 loop spans 16 amino acids. CDR3 loop: CASSLERPGQGYEQYF. CDR3 nucleotides: TGTGCCAGCAGCTTGGAACGACCGGGACAGGGGTACGAGCAGTACTTC.

The V gene is TRBV5-1, the J gene TRBJ1-6; a possible D gene is TRBD1 (6 bases). The CDR3 covers 14 residues. From germline, CDR1 is SGHRS and CDR2 YFSETQ. Trimming took off 2 bases at V and 7 bases at J, with 10 bases between the two ends. The CDR3 DNA is TGCGCCAGCAGCTTCGGCAGGGGAAATTCACCCCTCCACTTT. Its translation: CASSFGRGNSPLHF.

The chain has TRBV27 and TRBJ1-4, with 8 bases identical to TRBD1. This CDR3 contains 15 residues. The germline V gene has CDR1 MNHEY and CDR2 SMNVEV (reference sequence). V shed 6 bases, J shed 8 bases, and the junction held 11 bases outside the gene matches. Here the CDR3 reads CASSRKDRVGEKLFF. The CDR3 nucleotides are TGTGCCAGCAGCCGAAAGGACAGGGTCGGCGAAAAACTGTTTTTT.

The chain employs TRBV19 and TRBJ1-6, with a possible D match to TRBD1 (6 bases). Germline V gene lookup returns CDR1 LNHDA and CDR2 SQIVND (reference sequence). The CDR3 is 14 amino acids. Deletions cut 3 bases from V and 7 bases from J, with 10 bases between. The CDR3 region has the DNA TGTGCCAGTAGTATCCGGACAGTAAATTCACCCCTCCACTTT. This encodes CASSIRTVNSPLHF.

The chain carries TRBV11-2 and TRBJ2-3, with a weak D call TRBD1 (5 bases). The CDR3 extends over 20 amino acids. Germline values: CDR1 SGHAT, CDR2 FQNNGV. Deletions cut 0 bases from V and 2 bases from J, with 24 bases between. This CDR3 reads CASSLDSRGREQVSTDTQYF. The CDR3 coding sequence is TGTGCCAGCAGCTTAGATTCTAGGGGAAGGGAACAGGTGTCCACAGATACGCAGTATTTT. Full variable domain (rest looked up from reference TRBV11-2 and TRBJ2-3): EAGVAQSPRYKIIEKRQSVAFWCNPISGHATLYWYQQILGQGPKLLIQFQNNGVVDDSQLPKDRFSAERLKGVDSTLKIQPAKLEDSAVYLCASSLDSRGREQVSTDTQYFGPGTRLTVL.

This clone was counted a single time. The chain has TRBV27 and TRBJ2-6; D gene unclear. This CDR3 spans 13 amino acids. Germline V gene lookup returns CDR1 MNHEY and CDR2 SMNVEV (reference sequence). Trimming left V 7 bases short and J 2 bases short, with 6 bases between. The CDR3 nucleotides are TGTGCCAGCACAGCTCCTGGGGCCAACGTCCTGACTTTC. It yields the protein CASTAPGANVLTF.

The chain has TRBV2 and TRBJ2-1; D may be TRBD1 (5 bases). The V gene lost 6 bases and the J gene lost 8 bases, with 29 bases spanning the gap. The CDR3 runs 18 residues. The germline gives CDR1 SNHLY, CDR2 FYNNEI. CDR3 nucleotides: TGTGCCAGCAGGCCCAGAAGTTGGCTAGTCCTCATAGGGGATGAGCAGTTCTTC. The encoded protein is CASRPRSWLVLIGDEQFF. Full variable domain (missing parts from reference TRBV2 and TRBJ2-1): EPEVTQTPSHQVTQMGQEVILRCVPISNHLYFYWYRQILGQKVEFLVSFYNNEISEKSEIFDDQFSVERPDGSNFTLKIRSTKLEDSAMYFCASRPRSWLVLIGDEQFFGPGTRLTVL.

The chain couples TRBV19 to TRBJ1-1; 7 nucleotides agree with TRBD1. The CDR3 extends over 14 amino acids. In germline, CDR1 is LNHDA, CDR2 SQIVND (reference sequence). V shed 5 bases and J 0 bases; nucleotides not matched to a gene: 3. Here the CDR3 reads CASSHRGMNTEAFF. The CDR3 region has the DNA TGTGCCAGTAGTCACAGGGGAATGAACACTGAAGCTTTCTTT.

This chain joins TRBV15 and TRBJ1-3; D gene ambiguous. Germline V gives CDR1 LNHNV, CDR2 YYDKDF (reference sequence). CDR3 size: 15 residues. With 5 bases removed from V and 0 bases from J, the gap between germline ends came to 11 bases. The CDR3 protein is CATSGLPRSGNTIYF. CDR3 in DNA: TGTGCCACCAGCGGTTTGCCTCGCTCTGGAAACACCATATATTTT. Filled out from reference TRBV15 and TRBJ1-3, the complete variable domain reads DAMVIQNPRYQVTQFGKPVTLSCSQTLNHNVMYWYQQKSSQAPKLLFHYYDKDFNNEADTPDNFQSRRPNTSFCFLDIRSPGLGDTAMYLCATSGLPRSGNTIYFGEGSWLTVV.

This sequence joins TRBV5-1 and TRBJ2-5, with 8 bases fitting TRBD1. V dropped 0 bases and J dropped 4; count of bases not matched to a gene: 5. Germline CDR1 and CDR2: SGHRS and YFSETQ. This CDR3 comprises 15 residues. CDR3 protein: CASSLGRTGGETQYF. The CDR3 coding sequence is TGCGCCAGCAGCTTGGGCCGAACAGGGGGAGAGACCCAGTACTTC. Full variable domain (remainder filled in from reference TRBV5-1 and TRBJ2-5): KAGVTQTPRYLIKTRGQQVTLSCSPISGHRSVSWYQQTPGQGLQFLFEYFSETQRNKGNFPGRFSGRQFSNSRSEMNVSTLELGDSALYLCASSLGRTGGETQYFGPGTRLLVL.

The rearrangement joins TRBV2 to TRBJ1-2; 8 bases agree with TRBD1. V dropped 6 bases and J dropped 2; count of bases not matched to a gene: 8. The germline V gene has CDR1 SNHLY and CDR2 FYNNEI. The length of the CDR3 is 15 residues. The CDR3 nucleotides read TGTGCCAGCAGCGACTCAGGGGGCAGAAACTATGGCTACACCTTC. Translation: CASSDSGGRNYGYTF.

V gene TRBV5-1 combines with J gene TRBJ2-1; TRBD1 matches 8 bases. The germline gives CDR1 SGHRS, CDR2 YFSETQ. V shed 5 bases and J 10 bases; nucleotides not matched to a gene: 14. The CDR3 consists of 15 residues. The CDR3 region is CASSDPGGAVGEQFF. DNA for the CDR3: TGCGCCAGCAGTGATCCAGGGGGCGCGGTTGGGGAGCAGTTCTTC.

This clone occurred once. The rearrangement uses TRBV12-5 and TRBJ2-1; D ambiguous. Deletions cut 1 base from V and 8 bases from J, with 15 bases between. This CDR3 comprises 15 residues. Germline lookup yields CDR1 LGHNT and CDR2 FRNRAP. The DNA of the CDR3 is TGTGCTAGTGGTTTGGGTTCGGGTTTTAAGGATGAGCAGTTCTTC. This codes for CASGLGSGFKDEQFF.

The J gene is TRBJ1-1, the V gene TRBV6-4, with D hard to call. Germline V gives CDR1 MRHNA, CDR2 SNTAGT. The CDR3 length is 13 residues. V shed 6 bases and J shed 4 bases, with 12 bases lying between them. As DNA, the CDR3 is TGTGCCAGCAGGGCCGCCCCTAGCACTGAAGCTTTCTTT. Translating it yields CASRAAPSTEAFF.